Listed below are T cell receptor beta chains from one sample, sequenced in a study of cytotoxic CD8 clonotypes in ibrutinib-treated CLL. Clones were read by immunoSEQ multiplex PCR, and TCRdb kept only the in-frame ones, dropping some. Of tens of thousands of clones listed, about 70% are singletons. The sample in question was PBMCs, obtained at disease progression, from a patient treated with ibrutinib. The receptors stem from a human donor with chronic lymphocytic leukemia. Each CDR3 is given with its conserved first and last residue. Each record gives: CDR3 protein, CDR3 DNA, clone size, V gene, CDR3 length, J gene, D gene. D genes are given only for firm matches. A row's size may be missing; if present it is once, few, many or a size class.

CASSLGHDQPQHF	TGTGCCAGCAGCTTAGGACACGATCAGCCCCAGCATTTT	NA	TRBV7-2	13	TRBJ1-5	NA
CASSPQDRDGSYGYTF	TGTGCCAGCAGCCCCCAGGATCGGGACGGGAGCTATGGCTACACCTTC	NA	TRBV28	16	TRBJ1-2	NA
CASSPEVGRLNQPQHF	TGCGCCAGCAGCCCCGAGGTAGGCAGGTTGAATCAGCCCCAGCATTTT	NA	TRBV4-1	16	TRBJ1-5	NA
CASSPGQGRETQYF	TGTGCCAGCTCACCCGGACAGGGAAGGGAGACCCAGTACTTC	NA	TRBV18	14	TRBJ2-5	TRBD1
CASSLGAAGNTIYF	TGCGCCAGCAGCTTGGGTGCGGCCGGAAACACCATATATTTT	NA	TRBV5-1	14	TRBJ1-3	NA
CATPKMGGRNEQFF	TGTGCCACCCCGAAGATGGGGGGGCGGAATGAGCAGTTCTTC	NA	TRBV7-9	14	TRBJ2-1	NA
CAISGEAQPQHF	TGTGCCATCAGTGGGGAAGCTCAGCCCCAGCATTTT	NA	TRBV10-3	12	TRBJ1-5	NA
CASSLYRGWNTEAFF	TGTGCCAGCAGCCTCTACAGGGGGTGGAACACTGAAGCTTTCTTT	few	TRBV14	15	TRBJ1-1	TRBD1
CASSLIGGTEAFF	TGTGCCAGCAGCTTAATCGGGGGTACTGAAGCTTTCTTT	NA	TRBV7-3	13	TRBJ1-1	NA
CASSFSSGSSYNEQFF	TGCGCCAGCAGCTTTTCGAGCGGGAGTTCCTACAATGAGCAGTTCTTC	NA	TRBV5-1	16	TRBJ2-1	TRBD2
CASSQIPPGLAGGDVRNEQFF	TGCGCCAGCAGCCAGATCCCTCCGGGACTAGCGGGGGGGGACGTTAGGAATGAGCAGTTCTTC	NA	TRBV4-1	21	TRBJ2-1	TRBD2
CASSLDQGGTSSYNEQFF	TGTGCCAGCAGCTTAGATCAGGGGGGAACAAGCTCCTACAATGAGCAGTTCTTC	NA	TRBV11-3	18	TRBJ2-1	NA
CASSQNRGIYEQYF	TGCGCCAGCAGCCAAAACAGGGGCATCTACGAGCAGTACTTC	few	TRBV4-1	14	TRBJ2-7	TRBD1
CASSPRGGESQPQHF	TGTGCCAGCTCACCACGTGGGGGGGAGAGTCAGCCCCAGCATTTT	NA	TRBV18	15	TRBJ1-5	NA
CASSPSAYEQYF	TGTGCCAGCAGTCCATCGGCCTACGAGCAGTACTTC	NA	TRBV27	12	TRBJ2-7	NA
CASSQDVGSYNEQFF	TGCGCCAGCAGCCAAGATGTGGGGTCCTACAATGAGCAGTTCTTC	NA	TRBV4-1	15	TRBJ2-1	NA
CASSWRMGDTQYF	TGTGCCAGCAGTTGGAGGATGGGAGATACGCAGTATTTT	NA	TRBV28	13	TRBJ2-3	NA
CAISENAREQFF	TGTGCCATCAGCGAGAATGCGAGGGAGCAGTTCTTC	NA	TRBV10-3	12	TRBJ2-1	NA
CASSVRVAGKVGELFF	TGTGCCAGCAGTGTTCGAGTAGCGGGGAAAGTCGGGGAGCTGTTTTTT	NA	TRBV2	16	TRBJ2-2	TRBD2
CASSITYEQYF	TGTGCCAGCAGCATCACCTACGAGCAGTACTTC	few	TRBV11-2	11	TRBJ2-7	NA
CASSQDFRLVNTGELFF	TGTGCCAGCAGCCAAGACTTTCGCCTAGTTAACACCGGGGAGCTGTTTTTT	NA	TRBV4-2	17	TRBJ2-2	NA
CATETAGVSYEQYF	TGTGCCACCGAAACCGCCGGGGTTTCCTACGAGCAGTACTTC	NA	TRBV6-1	14	TRBJ2-7	NA
CASSTAVGEKLFF	TGTGCCAGCAGCACAGCAGTGGGGGAAAAACTGTTTTTT	NA	TRBV7-9	13	TRBJ1-4	NA
CASSREVRAGELFF	TGTGCCAGCTCACGAGAAGTGCGCGCCGGGGAGCTGTTTTTT	NA	TRBV18	14	TRBJ2-2	NA
CASSLGSFGYTF	TGTGCCAGCAGTTTGGGCTCGTTTGGCTACACCTTC	few	TRBV28	12	TRBJ1-2	NA
CASTGGDISNQPQHF	TGTGCCAGCACGGGTGGGGACATTAGCAATCAGCCCCAGCATTTT	NA	TRBV28	15	TRBJ1-5	NA
CASSYSGSQETQYF	TGTGCCAGCAGTTACTCGGGAAGCCAAGAGACCCAGTACTTC	NA	TRBV6-5	14	TRBJ2-5	NA
CASSEGGTVQETQYF	TGTGCCAGCAGTGAAGGGGGGACAGTGCAAGAGACCCAGTACTTC	NA	TRBV6-1	15	TRBJ2-5	TRBD1
CASSYMFVQNIQYF	TGTGCCAGCAGTTACATGTTTGTTCAAAACATTCAGTACTTC	NA	TRBV6-6	14	TRBJ2-4	NA
CASQSYNEQFF	TGCGCCAGCCAATCCTACAATGAGCAGTTCTTC	NA	TRBV5-1	11	TRBJ2-1	NA
CASSLAATYSYNEQFF	TGTGCCAGCAGCTTAGCGGCGACATACTCCTACAATGAGCAGTTCTTC	NA	TRBV11-2	16	TRBJ2-1	NA
CASSQATLGQGVVEQYF	TGTGCCAGCAGCCAAGCAACGCTTGGGCAGGGGGTGGTCGAGCAGTACTTC	NA	TRBV4-2	17	TRBJ2-7	TRBD1
CASSPPPGQGRTGELFF	TGTGCCAGCTCACCACCCCCGGGACAGGGGCGAACCGGGGAGCTGTTTTTT	NA	TRBV18	17	TRBJ2-2	TRBD1
CASGEGGNYGYTF	TGTGCCAGCGGCGAGGGGGGAAACTATGGCTACACCTTC	NA	TRBV4-2	13	TRBJ1-2	NA
CASSLQGRTEAFF	TGCGCCAGCAGTTTACAGGGGAGAACTGAAGCTTTCTTT	once	TRBV5-1	13	TRBJ1-1	TRBD1
CASSQETSGSYNEQFF	TGTGCCAGCAGCCAAGAGACTAGCGGGAGTTACAATGAGCAGTTCTTC	NA	TRBV5-4	16	TRBJ2-1	TRBD2
CASGLVGHGYNEQFF	TGTGCTAGTGGTTTGGTAGGGCACGGCTACAATGAGCAGTTCTTC	few	TRBV12-5	15	TRBJ2-1	NA
CASSSGQLNTEAFF	TGCGCCAGCAGCTCCGGACAGTTGAACACTGAAGCTTTCTTT	few	TRBV5-1	14	TRBJ1-1	NA
CASSLTSLYATDTQYF	TGTGCCAGCAGCTTAACCTCCCTCTACGCCACAGATACGCAGTATTTT	NA	TRBV7-9	16	TRBJ2-3	NA
CASSEDSTDTQYF	TGTGCCAGCAGTGAAGACAGCACAGATACGCAGTATTTT	NA	TRBV6-1	13	TRBJ2-3	NA
CASSLELAGESGHRGAVF	TGTGCCAGCAGTTTGGAACTAGCGGGAGAGTCGGGACACCGGGGAGCTGTTTTT	NA	TRBV27	18	TRBJ2-2	TRBD2
CASSVGAGGLQETQYF	TGTGCCAGCAGCGTAGGGGCGGGAGGTTTACAAGAGACCCAGTACTTC	NA	TRBV9	16	TRBJ2-5	TRBD2
CASSWGTNTEAFF	TGCGCCAGCAGCTGGGGGACAAACACTGAAGCTTTCTTT	NA	TRBV5-1	13	TRBJ1-1	NA
CASSPVGKDTEAFF	TGTGCCAGCTCACCGGTAGGGAAGGACACTGAAGCTTTCTTT	NA	TRBV18	14	TRBJ1-1	NA
CASLRLAEGDTQYF	TGTGCCAGCCTCCGACTAGCGGAAGGGGATACGCAGTATTTT	once	TRBV2	14	TRBJ2-3	TRBD2
CARLLRDIGPGANVLTF	TGCGCCAGGCTTCTTCGGGACATCGGACCTGGGGCCAACGTCCTGACTTTC	few	TRBV23-1	17	TRBJ2-6	NA
CASPGLAGPTSTDTQYF	TGTGCCAGCCCGGGACTAGCGGGACCTACTAGCACAGATACGCAGTATTTT	NA	TRBV2	17	TRBJ2-3	TRBD2
CASSPPREGTEAFF	TGTGCCAGCTCACCACCCCGGGAGGGCACTGAAGCTTTCTTT	NA	TRBV18	14	TRBJ1-1	NA